This T cell receptor beta chain was sequenced in a study of T-cell reconstitution after alpha-beta-depleted transplantation in children. Using unique molecular identifiers, the investigators prepared the TCRbeta library. TCRdb reprocessed the PCR reads via MiXCR and lists one record per CDR3 protein. This table holds 200,000 to 300,000 distinct CDR3 sequences, about 25% found once. Germline V gene lookup returns CDR1 SGHTA and CDR2 FQGNSA. CDR3 size: 13 residues. There are many counts of this clonotype. Its antigen is as yet unknown. A junction end diverges from the germline sequence, so it may reflect a read error. General observations from the study: T-cell counts and diversity at one year following transplant were attributed mainly to newly produced T cells. Some patients' high day-60 TCRbeta diversity was traced to surviving recipient T cells and thymic progenitors. Reports say that about two months after transplant, the alpha-beta T cells came out of several hundred graft clones that had expanded.

The chain couples TRBV7-2 to TRBJ2-7; no clear D gene. The receptor was isolated from a girl aged 2-9 years with Fanconi anemia, due to receive a stem cell transplant. Sequenced material: PBMCs, taken before TCRalphabeta/CD19-depleted stem cell transplant. CDR3 residues: CASSLGYSYEQYF. CDR3 sequence (DNA): TGCGCCAGCAGCTTGGGGTACTCCTACGAGCAGTACTTC. The full variable domain, with the rest looked up from reference TRBV7-2 and TRBJ2-7, is GAGVSQSPSNKVTEKGKDVELRCDPISGHTALYWYRQSLGQGLEFLIYFQGNSAPDKSGLPSDRFSAERTGGSVSTLTIQRTQQEDSAVYLCASSLGYSYEQYFGPGTRLTVT.